Listed below are T cell receptor beta chains from one sample, sequenced in a study of post-analysis software for immune sequencing data. TCRdb called the PCR reads again in MiXCR, with one record for every CDR3 protein. The sample has about 800,000 distinct CDR3 sequences; 25% to 30% are singletons. The source material was blood. All receptors derive from a girl aged 5-17 years with multiple sclerosis. Both conserved end residues are part of each CDR3. The order of the fields is V gene, D gene, J gene, CDR3 protein. A D gene is named only where the DNA matches it firmly.

V: TRBV9; D: .; J: TRBJ1-2; CDR3: CASSAPAPGYGYTF
V: TRBV27; D: .; J: TRBJ2-5; CDR3: CASSGGLRLTQYF
V: TRBV28; D: TRBD1; J: TRBJ2-1; CDR3: CASRTDDRVNEQFF
V: TRBV20-1; D: .; J: TRBJ1-2; CDR3: CSARESANYGYTF
V: TRBV13; D: TRBD2; J: TRBJ2-7; CDR3: CASSSETSGTLGYEQYF
V: TRBV9; D: .; J: TRBJ1-2; CDR3: CASSVLGGYTF
V: TRBV24-1; D: .; J: TRBJ1-6; CDR3: CATSAGELGNSPLHF
V: TRBV7-2; D: .; J: TRBJ2-7; CDR3: CASSLVPAHEQYF
V: TRBV20-1; D: .; J: TRBJ1-2; CDR3: CSASRGRWYGYTF
V: TRBV2; D: TRBD2; J: TRBJ2-3; CDR3: CAVHPAGRVDTQYF
V: TRBV29-1; D: .; J: TRBJ1-2; CDR3: CSVEAPSKASGYTF
V: TRBV18; D: .; J: TRBJ1-4; CDR3: CASSPRGSNEKLFF
V: TRBV12-3/TRBV12-4; D: .; J: TRBJ1-2; CDR3: CASSPTGFKVGYTF
V: TRBV29-1; D: TRBD2; J: .; CDR3: CSVSGGSETQYF
V: TRBV5-1; D: TRBD2; J: TRBJ2-5; CDR3: CASSPLAGSSYNEQYF
V: TRBV12-3/TRBV12-4; D: .; J: TRBJ1-2; CDR3: CASSLGLYGYTF
V: TRBV7-9; D: .; J: TRBJ2-1; CDR3: CASSPPGTQEQFF
V: TRBV20-1; D: .; J: TRBJ2-7; CDR3: CSANRYGTKFYEQYF
V: TRBV21-1; D: .; J: TRBJ2-5; CDR3: CASSKVAGSPQTQYF
V: TRBV2; D: .; J: TRBJ2-4; CDR3: CTSSEQGVAKNIQYF
V: TRBV29-1; D: .; J: TRBJ2-7; CDR3: CSATRGGYEQYF
V: TRBV12-3/TRBV12-4; D: .; J: TRBJ2-7; CDR3: CASSSGVYEQYF
V: TRBV12-3/TRBV12-4; D: .; J: TRBJ2-7; CDR3: CASSLMGEWGNEQYF
V: TRBV24-1; D: TRBD2; J: TRBJ2-7; CDR3: CATSDPGLAGGGEQYF
V: TRBV3-1; D: TRBD2; J: TRBJ2-1; CDR3: CASSPRGGRIDNEQFF
V: TRBV10-3; D: TRBD2; J: TRBJ2-6; CDR3: CAISEYGTNSGANVLTF